Listed below are T cell receptor beta chains from one sample, sequenced in a study of blood T cell repertoires in COVID-19. TCRdb keeps only in-frame clones here, not all; method: immunoSEQ multiplex PCR. The data show around 420,000 clones, roughly 87% seen once. Sequencing used PBMCs or T cells enriched from blood (not recorded which). The receptor source for this set is a middle-aged woman with acute COVID-19. Both conserved end residues are part of each CDR3. A D gene is named only where the DNA matches it firmly. Rows may omit the clone size; those that give it use once, few, many or a size class.

CDR3nt,CDR3aa,j_gene,d_gene,v_gene,abundance
TGTGCCAGCTCACCACAAAACACAGAGTACACTGAAGCTTTCTTT,CASSPQNTEYTEAFF,TRBJ1-1,.,TRBV18,few
TGTGCCAGCAGCGAAGGTCCCGCGGGTGGCTACACCTTC,CASSEGPAGGYTF,TRBJ1-2,.,TRBV2,.
TGCGCCAGCAGCCACACTAGGGGGGAGACCCAGTACTTC,CASSHTRGETQYF,TRBJ2-5,.,TRBV10-2,.
TGTGCCAGCAGCTCGTGGGGGCGAACAGATACGCAGTATTTT,CASSSWGRTDTQYF,TRBJ2-3,.,TRBV13,.
TGTGCCAGTAGTCCCGGGACAGGGGCACGGGATCAGCCCCAGCATTTT,CASSPGTGARDQPQHF,TRBJ1-5,TRBD1,TRBV19,.
TGCAGTGCTAGTCCCCGCCTAGCGGGGGCGGTCGGGGAGCTGTTTTTT,CSASPRLAGAVGELFF,TRBJ2-2,TRBD2,TRBV20-1,.
TGTGCCAGCAGTTTGATGGGGGCCTATGGCTACACCTTC,CASSLMGAYGYTF,TRBJ1-2,.,TRBV12-3/TRBV12-4,.
TGCGCCAGCAGCCTCACGACTCTGTCAGCAAACAATGAGCAGTTCTTC,CASSLTTLSANNEQFF,TRBJ2-1,.,TRBV5-1,.
TGTGCCAGCAGCCACGGGGGGGCGTTGCAGTACTTC,CASSHGGALQYF,TRBJ2-7,TRBD2,TRBV3-1/TRBV3-2,once
TGTGCCAGTAGTATAGAGGCTAGCGGACAAGAGACCCAGTACTTC,CASSIEASGQETQYF,TRBJ2-5,TRBD2,TRBV19,.